This T cell receptor beta chain was captured in a study of blood T cell repertoires in COVID-19. About the study: COVID-19 samples from acute and convalescent phases originated in the United States, Italy and Spain.

As processed by the authors: Estimation of nucleated cell counts was performed using reference gene primer amplification. Using immunoSEQ multiplex PCR, the repertoire was profiled, and TCRdb retains in-frame clones only, with some absent. That table is the source of V, J and clone size, and D and trimming were worked out from the DNA. The sample records 150,000 or so clones, roughly nine tenths being singletons. Cohorts were assigned according to the clinical history that participants reported. This CDR3 is built from 16 residues. Germline CDR1 PRHDT, CDR2 FYEKMQ (reference sequence). V lost 4 bases to trimming and J lost 5 bases; unmatched junction nucleotides: 9.

The origin of this receptor is a human donor with acute COVID-19. The donor label of this sample is uncertain. Sequenced input: PBMCs or T cells enriched from blood (not recorded which). The chain uses TRBV13 and TRBJ2-5, with 11 positions matching TRBD2. This CDR3 reads CASSSGGSGGVETQYF. The CDR3 DNA is TGTGCCAGCAGCTCCGGGGGTAGCGGGGGGGTCGAGACCCAGTACTTC.